These T cell receptor beta chains were read from a single sample in a study of cytomegalovirus exposure and HLA in healthy donors. The data were produced by immunoSEQ multiplex PCR, yet TCRdb's version contains in-frame clones alone and is incomplete. The sample yields 45,000 to 55,000 clones, over 70% seen once. Sequencing was done on a sample of PBMCs. The receptors stem from a man younger than 45 in good health and CMV-seropositive. CDR3s include the opening cysteine and the closing phenylalanine or tryptophan. A D gene is named only where the DNA matches it firmly. A row's size may be missing; if present it is once, few, many or a size class.

V	D	length	J	size	CDR3	DNA
TRBV10-1	.	14	TRBJ2-3	.	CASSENRDKDTQYF	TGCGCCAGCAGTGAGAACCGGGACAAAGATACGCAGTATTTT
TRBV29-1	.	11	TRBJ1-1	once	CSVFMYTEAFF	TGCAGCGTTTTCATGTACACTGAAGCTTTCTTT
TRBV5-1	.	12	TRBJ2-1	.	CASSLAPGEQFF	TGCGCCAGCAGCTTGGCCCCAGGCGAGCAGTTCTTC
TRBV18	TRBD1	22	TRBJ1-5	.	CASSPPLGVPDRGRRGNQPQHF	TGTGCCAGCTCACCACCCCTGGGAGTTCCGGACAGGGGGCGACGGGGCAATCAGCCCCAGCATTTT
TRBV19	TRBD1	14	TRBJ1-1	few	CASSILTGGTEAFF	TGTGCCAGTAGTATTCTGACAGGGGGCACTGAAGCTTTCTTT
TRBV11-2	TRBD2	17	TRBJ2-4	.	CASSSRTSGGAKNIQYF	TGTGCCAGCAGCTCCAGGACTAGCGGGGGTGCCAAAAACATTCAGTACTTC
TRBV25-1	.	12	TRBJ1-5	once	CASRGPNQPQHF	TGTGCCAGCAGGGGCCCAAATCAGCCCCAGCATTTT
TRBV19	TRBD2	16	TRBJ2-1	.	CASSTYGLAGGGEQFF	TGTGCCAGTAGTACCTATGGTCTAGCGGGGGGAGGTGAGCAGTTCTTC
TRBV6-6	TRBD1	15	TRBJ1-6	few	CASSYSGQQGWPLHF	TGTGCCAGCAGTTACTCAGGCCAACAGGGGTGGCCCCTCCACTTT
TRBV15	.	14	TRBJ1-3	.	CATSRLTDGNTIYF	TGTGCCACCAGCAGGCTGACAGATGGAAACACCATATATTTT
TRBV7-9	TRBD2	14	TRBJ2-3	.	CASSLGLATDTQYF	TGTGCCAGCAGCTTAGGACTAGCCACAGATACGCAGTATTTT
TRBV4-1	.	16	TRBJ1-1	.	CASSQSQTRGTEEAFF	TGCGCCAGCAGCCAAAGCCAAACGCGGGGCACGGAGGAAGCTTTCTTT
TRBV7-9	TRBD1	17	TRBJ2-2	.	CSSSLRGRTGTTGELFF	TGTTCCAGCAGCTTAAGGGGAAGGACAGGCACCACCGGGGAGCTGTTTTTT
TRBV4-1	TRBD1	16	TRBJ2-1	.	CASSQDPGTGINEQFF	TGCGCCAGCAGCCAAGATCCCGGGACAGGGATTAATGAGCAGTTCTTC
TRBV5-4	TRBD1	13	TRBJ1-2	.	CASSLAGGYGYTF	TGTGCCAGCAGCTTGGCAGGGGGTTATGGCTACACCTTC
TRBV28	.	14	TRBJ2-6	.	CASSFGSGANVLTF	TGTGCCAGCAGTTTCGGCTCTGGGGCCAACGTCCTGACTTTC
TRBV28	TRBD2	17	TRBJ2-7	once	CASSFGLAGVSSYEQYF	TGTGCCAGCAGTTTCGGACTAGCGGGGGTTTCCTCCTACGAGCAGTACTTC
TRBV4-1	TRBD2	15	TRBJ2-7	.	CASSQGTSGTYEQYF	TGCGCCAGCAGCCAAGGGACTAGCGGGACCTACGAGCAGTACTTC
TRBV19	TRBD2	16	TRBJ2-1	.	CASSIVGGGAYNEQFF	TGTGCCAGTAGTATAGTTGGCGGGGGGGCCTACAATGAGCAGTTCTTC
TRBV21-1	.	17	TRBJ1-1	.	CASSKGCNVRGRTEAFF	TGTGCCAGCAGCAAAGGTTGCAATGTGAGAGGGCGCACTGAAGCTTTCTTT
TRBV13	TRBD1	18	TRBJ1-2	.	CASSPRGLSGPQDYGYTF	TGTGCCAGCAGCCCCAGGGGGTTAAGCGGTCCACAGGACTATGGCTACACCTTC
TRBV6-1	.	16	TRBJ1-5	.	CASSDRQDLSNQPQHF	TGTGCCAGCAGTGACCGACAGGACCTAAGCAATCAGCCCCAGCATTTT
TRBV28	.	15	TRBJ1-3	.	CASSLYRDSGNTIYF	TGTGCCAGCAGTCTGTACAGGGACTCTGGAAACACCATATATTTT
TRBV5-4	.	15	TRBJ2-7	.	CASSGIPGGSYEQYF	TGTGCCAGCAGCGGGATTCCCGGGGGCTCCTACGAGCAGTACTTC
TRBV11-2	TRBD1	18	TRBJ1-3	once	CASSLSYRGRYSGNTIYF	TGTGCCAGCAGCTTATCGTACAGGGGACGTTACTCTGGAAACACCATATATTTT
TRBV5-1	.	16	TRBJ2-7	.	CASSLGVGYGSYEQYF	TGCGCCAGCAGCTTGGGAGTGGGCTATGGCTCCTACGAGCAGTACTTC
TRBV15	TRBD2	14	TRBJ2-7	.	CATSRARGVYEQYF	TGTGCCACCAGCAGAGCCCGGGGGGTCTACGAGCAGTACTTC
TRBV2	.	12	TRBJ1-2	.	CASSYRELGYTF	TGTGCCAGCAGCTACAGGGAGCTTGGCTACACCTTC
TRBV7-8	.	14	TRBJ1-2	.	CASSFRSDNYGYTF	TGTGCCAGCAGCTTCAGATCCGATAACTATGGCTACACCTTC
TRBV5-4	.	14	TRBJ1-6	.	CASSSQVETSPLHF	TGTGCCAGCAGCTCACAGGTTGAAACTTCACCCCTCCACTTT
TRBV30	TRBD2	14	TRBJ2-7	.	CACLEPAGGYEQYF	TGTGCCTGCTTAGAGCCAGCGGGGGGTTACGAGCAGTACTTC
TRBV5-8	.	15	TRBJ2-7	.	CASLPTTGHLYEQYF	TGTGCCAGCCTTCCCACCACAGGGCACCTTTACGAGCAGTACTTC
TRBV5-1	TRBD1	15	TRBJ2-2	once	CASNGDRGGTGELFF	TGCGCCAGCAATGGGGACAGGGGAGGAACCGGGGAGCTGTTTTTT